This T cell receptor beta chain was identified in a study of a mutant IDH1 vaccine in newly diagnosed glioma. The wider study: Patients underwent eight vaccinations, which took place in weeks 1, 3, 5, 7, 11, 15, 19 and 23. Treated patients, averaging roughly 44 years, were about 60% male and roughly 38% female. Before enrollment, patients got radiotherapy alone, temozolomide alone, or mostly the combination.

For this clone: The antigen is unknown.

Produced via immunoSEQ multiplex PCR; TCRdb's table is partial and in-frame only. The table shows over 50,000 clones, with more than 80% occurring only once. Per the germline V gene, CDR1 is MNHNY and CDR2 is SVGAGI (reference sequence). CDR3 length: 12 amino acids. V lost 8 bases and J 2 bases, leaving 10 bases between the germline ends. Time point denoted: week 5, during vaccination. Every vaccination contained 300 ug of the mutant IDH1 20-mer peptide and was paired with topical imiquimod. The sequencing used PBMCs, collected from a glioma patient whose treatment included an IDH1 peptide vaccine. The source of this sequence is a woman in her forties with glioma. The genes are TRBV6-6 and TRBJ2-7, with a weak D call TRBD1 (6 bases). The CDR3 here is CASRGQTYEQYF. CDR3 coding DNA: TGTGCCAGCCGCGGACAGACCTACGAGCAGTACTTC.